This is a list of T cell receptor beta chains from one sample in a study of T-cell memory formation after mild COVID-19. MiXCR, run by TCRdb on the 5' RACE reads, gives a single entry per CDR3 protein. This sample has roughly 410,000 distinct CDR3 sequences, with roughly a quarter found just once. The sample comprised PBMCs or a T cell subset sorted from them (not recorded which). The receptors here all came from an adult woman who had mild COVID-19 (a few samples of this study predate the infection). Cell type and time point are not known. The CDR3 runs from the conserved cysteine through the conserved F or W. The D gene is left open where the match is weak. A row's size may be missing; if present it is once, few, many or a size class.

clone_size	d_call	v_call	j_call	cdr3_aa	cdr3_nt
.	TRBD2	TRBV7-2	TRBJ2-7	CASSDGLAGTYEQYF	TGTGCCAGCAGCGACGGACTAGCGGGGACCTACGAGCAGTACTTC
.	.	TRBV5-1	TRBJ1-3	CASSQGNTIYF	TGCGCCAGCAGTCAGGGAAACACCATATATTTT
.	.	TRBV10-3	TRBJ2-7	CAISAGTVTYEQYF	TGTGCCATCAGTGCCGGGACGGTGACCTACGAGCAGTACTTC
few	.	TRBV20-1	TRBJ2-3	CSALQPGSTDTQYF	TGCAGTGCTTTACAACCCGGTAGCACAGATACGCAGTATTTT
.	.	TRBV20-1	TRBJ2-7	CSARGLGEQYF	TGCAGTGCTAGGGGTTTGGGGGAGCAGTACTTC
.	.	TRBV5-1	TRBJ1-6	CASSLLPPRGDNSPLHF	TGCGCCAGCAGCTTATTACCCCCCAGGGGCGATAATTCACCCCTCCACTTT
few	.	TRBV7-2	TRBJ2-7	CASRGPGGGWGEQYF	TGTGCCAGCAGAGGGCCGGGAGGGGGCTGGGGTGAGCAGTACTTC
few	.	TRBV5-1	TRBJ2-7	CASSSQGLGSDEQYF	TGCGCCAGCAGCTCGCAGGGTCTGGGGTCGGACGAGCAGTACTTC
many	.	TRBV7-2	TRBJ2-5	CASSSPGALRETQYF	TGTGCCAGCAGCTCCCCGGGGGCGCTCAGAGAGACCCAGTACTTC
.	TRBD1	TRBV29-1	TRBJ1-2	CSTSPRTGPISYGYTF	TGCAGCACCTCTCCCCGGACAGGGCCCATTTCCTATGGCTACACCTTC
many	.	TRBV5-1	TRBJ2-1	CASSLGPGASPGEQFF	TGCGCCAGCAGCTTGGGGCCCGGGGCCTCTCCGGGAGAGCAGTTCTTC
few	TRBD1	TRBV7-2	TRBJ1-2	CASSLAGTGDLYGYTF	TGTGCCAGCAGCTTAGCCGGGACAGGGGACCTCTATGGCTACACCTTC
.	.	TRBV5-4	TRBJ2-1	CASTPLGGNEQFF	TGTGCCAGCACACCCCTGGGCGGCAATGAGCAGTTCTTC
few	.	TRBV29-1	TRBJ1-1	CSAHGRGTEAFF	TGCAGTGCCCATGGGAGGGGCACTGAAGCTTTCTTT
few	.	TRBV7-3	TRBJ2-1	CASSSESNEQFF	TGTGCCAGCAGCTCCGAATCCAATGAGCAGTTCTTC
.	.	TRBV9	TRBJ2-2	CASSVVGNTGELFF	TGTGCCAGCAGCGTAGTGGGGAACACCGGGGAGCTGTTTTTT
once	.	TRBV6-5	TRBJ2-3	CASIGAGATGTQYF	TGTGCCAGCATTGGGGCGGGGGCCACCGGGACGCAGTATTTT
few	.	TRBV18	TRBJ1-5	CASSPGFGNQPQHF	TGTGCCAGCTCACCAGGGTTTGGCAATCAGCCCCAGCATTTT
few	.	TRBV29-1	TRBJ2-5	CSVEVGDRPQETQYF	TGCAGCGTTGAAGTTGGAGACAGGCCCCAAGAGACCCAGTACTTC
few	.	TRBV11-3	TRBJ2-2	CASSFRANTGELFF	TGTGCCAGCAGCTTCAGGGCGAACACCGGGGAGCTGTTTTTT
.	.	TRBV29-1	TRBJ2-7	CSVTSGPLYEQYF	TGCAGCGTTACCTCAGGGCCTCTCTACGAGCAGTACTTC
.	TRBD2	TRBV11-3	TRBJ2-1	CASSPNFSGSYNEQFF	TGTGCCAGCAGCCCTAATTTTAGCGGGAGCTACAATGAGCAGTTCTTC
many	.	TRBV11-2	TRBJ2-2	CASSLGREAGELFF	TGTGCCAGCAGCTTAGGGAGAGAGGCCGGGGAGCTGTTTTTT
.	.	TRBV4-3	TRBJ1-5	CASSQDHQPQHF	TGCGCCAGCAGCCAAGATCACCAGCCCCAGCATTTT
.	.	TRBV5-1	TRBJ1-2	CASSLLGQNYGYTF	TGCGCCAGCAGCTTGCTCGGCCAGAACTATGGCTACACCTTC
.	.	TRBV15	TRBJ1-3	CATSREGSLSGNTIYF	TGTGCCACCAGCAGAGAAGGCAGTCTCTCTGGAAACACCATATATTTT
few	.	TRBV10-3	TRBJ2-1	CAISEPGTSLGNEQFF	TGTGCCATCAGTGAGCCCGGGACTTCCTTAGGCAATGAGCAGTTCTTC
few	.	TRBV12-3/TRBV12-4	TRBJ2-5	CASRKRFQETQYF	TGTGCCAGCAGAAAGCGATTCCAAGAGACCCAGTACTTC
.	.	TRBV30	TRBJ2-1	CAWSMGHYNEQFF	TGTGCCTGGAGTATGGGACATTACAATGAGCAGTTCTTC
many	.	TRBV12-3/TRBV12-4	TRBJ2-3	CASSPLGDTQYF	TGTGCCAGCAGTCCTCTCGGAGATACGCAGTATTTT
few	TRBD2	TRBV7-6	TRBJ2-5	CASSHGRQETQYF	TGTGCCAGCAGCCACGGGAGGCAAGAGACCCAGTACTTC
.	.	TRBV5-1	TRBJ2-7	CASSLEGGVPYEQYF	TGCGCCAGCAGCTTGGAAGGCGGGGTGCCCTACGAGCAGTACTTC
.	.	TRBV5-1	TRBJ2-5	CASSLEGLRRETQYF	TGCGCCAGCAGCTTGGAGGGATTAAGGCGAGAGACCCAGTACTTC
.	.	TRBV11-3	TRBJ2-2	CASSLDRRELFF	TGTGCCAGCAGCTTAGATCGCAGGGAGCTGTTTTTT
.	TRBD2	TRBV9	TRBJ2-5	CASSAPGLAGGQETQYF	TGTGCCAGCAGCGCGCCGGGACTAGCGGGGGGGCAAGAGACCCAGTACTTC
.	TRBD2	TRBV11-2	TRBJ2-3	CASSLGRLAGISTDTQYF	TGTGCCAGCAGCTTAGGCAGGCTAGCGGGGATCTCCACAGATACGCAGTATTTT
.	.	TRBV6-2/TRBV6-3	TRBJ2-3	CASGNKRSADTQYF	TGTGCCAGCGGTAACAAGAGGTCGGCAGATACGCAGTATTTT
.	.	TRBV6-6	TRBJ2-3	CASSYNPLRGAQDTQYF	TGTGCCAGCAGTTACAACCCTCTAAGGGGGGCGCAAGATACGCAGTATTTT
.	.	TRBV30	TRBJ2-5	CAWSVTPAGTQYF	TGTGCCTGGAGTGTGACTCCCGCGGGGACCCAGTACTTC
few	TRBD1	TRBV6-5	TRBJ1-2	CASSPHNRGHGYTF	TGTGCCAGCAGTCCACACAACAGGGGGCATGGCTACACCTTC
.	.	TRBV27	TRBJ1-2	CASSFGLNYGYTF	TGTGCCAGCAGTTTCGGACTGAACTATGGCTACACCTTC
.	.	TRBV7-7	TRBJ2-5	CASSLGGGHFLETQYF	TGTGCCAGCAGCTTAGGGGGGGGCCATTTTTTGGAGACCCAGTACTTC